These T cell receptor beta chains were read from a single sample in a study of cytomegalovirus exposure and HLA in healthy donors. Sequenced by immunoSEQ multiplex PCR; TCRdb stores in-frame clones only, minus some. This sample yields about 170,000 clones, of which 60% to 80% are seen a single time; around 0.96% belongs to the top ten. The sequenced material came from PBMCs. The receptor set was obtained from a woman aged 50 to 60 in good health and CMV-seropositive. Each CDR3 is given with its conserved first and last residue. D genes are given only for firm matches. For some rows the clone size is stated as once, few or many, or as a class when expanded; others skip it.

- TRBJ1-1 - TRBV19 TGTGCCAGTAGTATAAGATCCCAGGGAACTGAAGCTTTCTTT CASSIRSQGTEAFF
- TRBJ2-3 TRBD2 TRBV5-6 TGTGCCAGCAGACCCGGCCTAGCGGAAGGCACAGATACGCAGTATTTT CASRPGLAEGTDTQYF
- TRBJ2-7 TRBD2 TRBV10-2 TGCGCCAGCAGTGAAAGACTAGCGGGGACCTACGAGCAGTACTTC CASSERLAGTYEQYF
- TRBJ2-3 - TRBV10-2 TGCGCCAGCAGTAGCGGGACAGGTTCAGGGGATACGCAGTATTTT CASSSGTGSGDTQYF
- TRBJ2-1 - TRBV10-3 TGTGCCATCCACGGGGAGCCCCCCAACAATGAGCAGTTCTTC CAIHGEPPNNEQFF
- TRBJ1-2 - TRBV5-6 TGTGCCAGCAGCGATAGACAGAGGCCTCCCTATGGCTACACCTTC CASSDRQRPPYGYTF
- TRBJ1-2 TRBD1 TRBV6-5 TGTGCCAGCAGACCCGGGACAGGGGGTAGCTATGGCTACACCTTC CASRPGTGGSYGYTF
- TRBJ2-1 TRBD2 TRBV7-8 TGTGCCAGCAGCGCCCTAGCGGGAGGGGCCTCCTACAATGAGCAGTTCTTC CASSALAGGASYNEQFF
once TRBJ1-6 - TRBV7-9 TGTGCCAGCAGCTTAGCGGGGAGGGGTCGCGGTAATTCACCCCTCCACTTT CASSLAGRGRGNSPLHF
- TRBJ2-2 - TRBV7-8 TGTGCCAGCAGCTCGACATACGACAGACTCACGAACACCGGGGAGCTGTTTTTT CASSSTYDRLTNTGELFF
- TRBJ1-1 - TRBV14 TGTGCCAGCACCTCACCCTGGGAGCACATGAACACTGAAGCTTTCTTT CASTSPWEHMNTEAFF
- TRBJ2-1 - TRBV5-1 TGCGCCAGCAGCGTCAGGGGTAATGAGCAGTTCTTC CASSVRGNEQFF
- TRBJ1-6 TRBD1 TRBV7-9 TGTGCCAGCCAAGCGACAGGGGGCAATTCACCCCTCCACTTT CASQATGGNSPLHF
- TRBJ1-6 - TRBV28 TGTGCCAGCAGGTCCTATCGGGGGACCCGGGGGAATTCACCCCTCCACTTT CASRSYRGTRGNSPLHF